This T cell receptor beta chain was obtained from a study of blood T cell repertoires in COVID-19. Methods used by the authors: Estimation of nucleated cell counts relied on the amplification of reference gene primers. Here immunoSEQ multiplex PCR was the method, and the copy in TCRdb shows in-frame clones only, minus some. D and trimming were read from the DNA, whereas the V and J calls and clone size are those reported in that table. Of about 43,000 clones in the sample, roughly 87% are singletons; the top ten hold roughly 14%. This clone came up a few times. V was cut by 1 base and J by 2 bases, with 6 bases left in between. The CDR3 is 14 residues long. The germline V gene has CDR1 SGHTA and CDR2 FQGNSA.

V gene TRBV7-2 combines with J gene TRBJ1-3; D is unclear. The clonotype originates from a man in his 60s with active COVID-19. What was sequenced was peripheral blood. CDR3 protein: CASSLDPPGNTIYF. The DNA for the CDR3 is TGTGCCAGCAGCTTAGATCCTCCTGGAAACACCATATATTTT.